This entry features one T cell receptor (beta chain) sequence. Its antigen is as yet unknown. The study reverse transcribed the entire isolated RNA, so it sequenced expressed TCRB transcripts. Sequenced by immunoSEQ multiplex PCR; TCRdb stores in-frame clones only, minus some. The repertoire holds 200,000 to 300,000 clones, with 25% to 30% as singletons. This entry is derived from a study of beta chain features in type 1 diabetes. Study conclusions and caveats: VDJ junctions in type 1 diabetes patients carried more deletions and fewer insertions. The naive, central memory and Treg TCRB repertoires of patients appeared to be more similar to one another than those of healthy donors. Type 1 diabetes patients had TCRB CDR3s that were shorter (moderately but significantly so) in all four CD4+ subsets.

CDR1 and CDR2 from the germline V gene are SQVTM and ANQGSEA. CDR3 length: 14 residues. V was clipped by 7 bases and J by 4 bases; unmatched bases: 10. Material: central memory CD4+ T cells from blood. This clonotype was sampled from a man under 40 in good health. V gene TRBV29-1 combines with J gene TRBJ2-3; 8 positions match TRBD2. The CDR3 DNA is TGCAGCGCCCCGGGCCGGGGGGGCGCAGATACGCAGTATTTT. Protein product: CSAPGRGGADTQYF.